The sequence of this T cell receptor beta chain was determined in a study of early T cells in non-severe SARS-CoV-2 infection. At the level of the study: The study sequenced bulk RNA from unsorted whole blood, with chains unpaired. The study, taken as a whole, reports: VDJdb matches were skewed toward anti-spike CD8 T cell responses.

The library protocol tagged individual cDNA molecules with unique molecular identifiers. TCRdb reanalysed the 5' RACE reads using MiXCR and keeps one entry per CDR3 protein. The profile shows 20,000 to 25,000 distinct CDR3 sequences, roughly 4.8% of them singletons. Many counts were recorded for this clonotype. Its target is unknown. The CDR3 has 15 amino acids. Germline values: CDR1 LNHDA, CDR2 SQIVND (reference sequence). V trimming: 3 bases; J trimming: 4 bases; junction bases outside the gene matches: 7. The chain has TRBV19 and TRBJ2-7; 9 bases align to TRBD1. The sequence came from an adult who was a healthcare worker with PCR-confirmed SARS-CoV-2 infection or an uninfected control (not recorded which). What was sequenced was whole blood. CDR3: CASSITGTGRYEQYF. CDR3 nucleotide sequence: TGTGCCAGTAGTATTACCGGGACAGGGAGGTACGAGCAGTACTTC.